This T cell receptor (beta chain) stems from a study of blood T cell repertoires in COVID-19 (dated by TCRdb to the early 2020s). At the level of the whole study: The collaborator samples originated in the United States, Italy and Spain and spanned the acute and convalescent phases of COVID-19. The dataset comprised deeply sampled blood TCRbeta repertoires from subjects exposed to, actively infected with, or recovered from COVID-19. A de-identified subject ID, COVID-19 status, age in years and sex were almost always included in the sample metadata. The prospective study material was composed of cDNA or gDNA derived from T cells, B-cell-depleted T cells, or PBMCs. HLA class I and class II types, where available, came from metadata supplied by the sample provider rather than from assay-based typing. The repertoires were released in a freely available public database intended as a resource for research on the immune response to SARS-CoV-2. The samples were drawn from two sources: the first 160 participants of the ongoing ImmuneRACE study, and fewer than 1,500 subjects contributed by 6 global collaborators.

Findings and caveats that apply to the study as a whole: The quantity of clinical and demographic metadata differed by source and by participant and was supplied without curation.

The CDR3 measures 16 amino acids from cysteine to phenylalanine. Solely the CDR3 DNA is kept, with 48 bases framed from the first base. Ends trimmed: V by 8 bases, J by 4 bases; bases unmatched to a gene: 11. CDR1 and CDR2, per the germline V gene, are MDHEN and SYDVKM. About this clone itself: Which antigen it targets is not known. Qualities for individual bases were not recorded, and no much larger clone is one base off.

Enrolling through a virtual design, the prospective study's participants ranged in age from roughly 18 to 90 years and lived across 20 to 30 United States geographic areas. In the prospective study, participants were assigned to cohorts based on the clinical history participants reported in a screening survey and a study questionnaire. ImmuneRACE Cohort 3 recovered participants were defined by two consecutive negative NP/OP PCR tests, healthcare professional clearance, or symptom resolution. Each participant in the prospective study had whole blood, serum and a nasopharyngeal or oropharyngeal swab collected by mobile phlebotomists. Prospective study participants could optionally give additional blood draws and questionnaires over an approximately two-month period. Before DNA extraction, prospective study blood samples were shipped either frozen or at room temperature. TCRbeta CDR3 regions were amplified from genomic DNA by means of the immunoSEQ Assay, a bias-controlled multiplex PCR. The original methods were these. The number of nucleated cells in each sample was estimated from the amplification of reference gene primers within the assay. To quantify the absolute abundance of each unique TCRbeta CDR3 rearrangement, sequence reads were collapsed and filtered. Productive Simpson clonality was computed per sample as the square root of Simpson's diversity index over productive rearrangements. In TCRdb, the immuneACCESS table is reduced to in-frame sequences with V and J assigned. These tables do not hold every clone; where another copy was compared, an unresolved V gene accounts for under half, and the others remain unexplained. D and trimming were read from the DNA, whereas the V and J calls and clone size are those reported in that table. This sample comprises hundreds of thousands of clones, around 88% of them detected only once. The ten largest account for about 5.5% of the sample.

This receptor was identified in a middle-aged woman who had recovered from COVID-19. Specimen: PBMCs or T cells enriched from blood (not recorded which). The chain is made from TRBV28 and TRBJ1-1, with 12 middle bases fitting TRBD1. The CDR3 region reads CASQGDRGPLSTEAFF. The nucleotides read TGTGCCAGCCAGGGGGACAGGGGGCCTTTGAGCACTGAAGCTTTCTTT.